This is a list of T cell receptor beta chains from one sample in a study of shared clonotypes between healthy human individuals. Sequencing was performed with immunoSEQ multiplex PCR; in TCRdb, only in-frame clones are kept and a portion is missing. The table includes 2 million to 2.5 million clones, 92% detected once. Sequencing was carried out using naive CD4+ T cells from PBMCs. The origin of the receptors is a man aged 18 to 30 in good health. Some clones in this sample may be carry-over from other donors' samples. CDR3s include the opening cysteine and the closing phenylalanine or tryptophan. D genes are given only for firm matches. Only some rows state a clone size, as once, few, many or a class for expanded clones.

clone size	V gene	J gene	D gene	CDR3 DNA	CDR3 protein
NA	TRBV6-1	TRBJ2-5	NA	TGTGCCAGCAGTGAAGCCGTGACGGCCCAGTACTTC	CASSEAVTAQYF
NA	TRBV28	TRBJ2-1	NA	TGTGCCAGCATTACCAGGTTCGGCGTCTCCTACAATGAGCAGTTCTTC	CASITRFGVSYNEQFF
NA	TRBV4-1	TRBJ1-1	NA	TGCGCCAGCAGCCAGGGACATCTGAACACTGAAGCTTTCTTT	CASSQGHLNTEAFF
NA	TRBV6-6	TRBJ1-3	NA	TGTGCCAGCAGTCCCTCTGGGGGGGGAAACACCATATATTTT	CASSPSGGGNTIYF
NA	TRBV6-1	TRBJ1-2	NA	TGTGCCAGCAGGCAGGGCCTTGGGCCGGCTGGCTACACCTTC	CASRQGLGPAGYTF
NA	TRBV7-9	TRBJ2-3	NA	TGTGCCAGCAGCTTAGGTTCGACAGATACGCAGTATTTT	CASSLGSTDTQYF
few	TRBV7-9	TRBJ2-1	NA	TGTGCCAGCAGCTTAGGTGAGCAGTTCTTC	CASSLGEQFF
NA	TRBV5-3	TRBJ1-2	TRBD1	TGTGCCAGAAGCAAGAAACCGGGACAGGGAGGCGGCTACACCTTC	CARSKKPGQGGGYTF
NA	TRBV7-8	TRBJ2-3	TRBD2	TGTGCCAGCAGCCAACGAGCGGGAGAAAAACCAGATACGCAGTATTTT	CASSQRAGEKPDTQYF
NA	TRBV5-8	TRBJ2-4	NA	TGTGCCAGCAGCTTAAGAGGGGGGGCCAAAAACATTCAGTACTTC	CASSLRGGAKNIQYF
few	TRBV5-1	TRBJ2-1	TRBD2	TGCGCCAGCAGCTTGGGGCTAGCGGACAATGAGCAGTTCTTC	CASSLGLADNEQFF
NA	TRBV15	TRBJ1-5	NA	TGTGCCACCAGCAGTGTAGGTTTTAGCAATCAGCCCCAGCATTTT	CATSSVGFSNQPQHF
few	TRBV29-1	TRBJ1-1	NA	TGCAGCGTTGGCCGAAGGGTGAACACTGAAGCTTTCTTT	CSVGRRVNTEAFF
few	TRBV5-1	TRBJ1-1	NA	TGCGCCAGCAGCCCGGGACCGCCGAACACTGAAGCTTTCTTT	CASSPGPPNTEAFF